This TCR beta chain was retrieved from a study of OX40 agonist ivuxolimab in advanced cancers. The J segment lost 4 bases and the V segment lost 6 bases, leaving 6 bases of the junction unmatched. In germline, CDR1 is SGHRS, CDR2 YFSETQ. The CDR3 extends over 14 amino acids. The protocol was immunoSEQ multiplex PCR, while the TCRdb copy is restricted to in-frame clones and leaves out a portion. The sample lists approximately 94,000 clones, approximately 90% occurring once. The V gene is TRBV5-1, the J gene TRBJ2-7; 11 nucleotides line up with TRBD2. The TCR was taken from an adult with an advanced solid tumor such as melanoma, head and neck, liver or kidney cancer. This specimen consisted of CD4+ or CD8+ T cells sorted from blood, obtained in a trial of the OX40 agonist ivuxolimab. CDR3 nucleotide sequence: TGCGCCAGCATACCTACTAGCGGGAGTTACGAGCAGTACTTC. It translates to CASIPTSGSYEQYF.